Sequencing of this T cell receptor beta chain was carried out in a study of blood T cell repertoires in COVID-19. As for the study in general: Italy, Spain and the United States were the sources of the convalescent and acute COVID-19 samples. Sources were T cells, B-cell-depleted T cells, or PBMCs; the material itself was cDNA or gDNA.

Sequencing was performed with immunoSEQ multiplex PCR; in TCRdb, only in-frame clones are kept and a portion is missing. The table has 80,000 to 100,000 clones, around 90% seen once. This CDR3 region has 11 residues. V lost 3 bases and J lost 7, with 5 bases in between. The V gene's germline CDR1 is SGHNT and CDR2 YYREEE (reference sequence). The Seattle site enrolled patients during active infection and followed them longitudinally. This receptor was obtained from a human donor with COVID-19, enrolled during active disease. The donor label of this sample is uncertain. The sequencing input was peripheral blood. V gene TRBV5-4 combines with J gene TRBJ2-1; D is possibly TRBD2 (5 bases). CDR3 amino acids: CASSWRNEQFF. The CDR3 DNA follows: TGTGCCAGCAGCTGGAGGAATGAGCAGTTCTTC.